This TCR beta chain originates from a study of response to subunit inactivated influenza vaccine. Study-level findings and limits: New T cells are recruited in small numbers by each seasonal influenza vaccination, according to the authors' suggestion.

Ten or more counts support this clonotype. Its antigen is unidentified. TCRdb used MiXCR to reprocess the RT-PCR reads, holding one entry per CDR3 protein. The table has around 500,000 distinct CDR3 sequences, approximately 11% seen once. The specimen comprised PBMCs from blood, sampled around seven weeks after vaccination. The source is a man aged 50 to 59 who received an inactivated influenza vaccine.

The CDR3 coding sequence is TGTGCCAGCAGCCAAGTAAACAGGGAGGACGAGCAGTTCTTC. Translation: CASSQVNREDEQFF. V usage is TRBV4-2 and J usage is TRBJ2-1; D is possibly TRBD1 or TRBD2 (6 bases each). V lost 1 base and J lost 10, with 14 bases in between. This CDR3 spans 14 amino acids. In germline, CDR1 is LGHNA, CDR2 YNFKEQ.